The clone carrying this T cell receptor (beta chain) was counted between two and nine times. Its antigen is currently unknown. The data derive from a study of human T cells and chemical hapten exposure. Study-level background: Patch tests of 0.01% DPC on the upper back were read at 6 days. Notes on the study in general: Because all patients had alopecia, their immune responses might differ from healthy ones.

Specified time point: pre-sensitization, week 0. Treatment denoted: therapeutic diphenylcyclopropenone sensitization with weekly scalp DPC. Unmatched junction bases numbered 13, after V lost 6 bases and J lost 2 bases. Germline CDR1 LNHNV, CDR2 YYDKDF (reference sequence). The CDR3 extends over 18 amino acids. TCRdb reprocessed the RACE reads via MiXCR and lists one record per CDR3 protein. The sample shows fewer than 300,000 distinct CDR3 sequences, approximately 7.5% of them seen only once. This TCR came from a man aged 18 to 30 with alopecia areata. Some clones in this sample may be carry-over from other donors' samples. This specimen was whole blood, taken in connection with sensitization to the hapten diphenylcyclopropenone (DPC). The chain is built from TRBV15 and TRBJ2-3; TRBD1 aligns across 11 bases. CDR3 DNA sequence: TGTGCCACCAGGCGACCCCGGGACAGGGGGTCGAACACAGATACGCAGTATTTT. It is translated as CATRRPRDRGSNTDTQYF.